This T cell receptor beta chain emerged from a study of blood T cell repertoires in COVID-19. Across the study: The United States, Italy and Spain provided the acute and convalescent COVID-19 samples. The cDNA or gDNA used as material had been derived from T cells, B-cell-depleted T cells, or PBMCs.

Per the authors' pipeline: Reference gene primer amplification gave estimated nucleated cell counts. Repertoires were generated with immunoSEQ multiplex PCR, while TCRdb's copy carries only in-frame clones and drops some. That table furnishes V, J and clone size, whereas the DNA furnished D and trimming. The profile covers fewer than 40,000 clones, with 65% to 90% appearing a single time and over 7% taken by the ten largest. There are 16 residues in the CDR3. Trimming stripped 1 base from V and 7 bases from J, with 20 bases between. The germline CDR1 and CDR2 sequences are SGHDT and YYEEEE. Sample: peripheral blood. The J gene is TRBJ1-2, the V gene TRBV5-6; maybe TRBD1 (6 bases). This TCR was recovered from a man older than 75 with active COVID-19. Here the CDR3 DNA reads TGTGCCAGCAGCTTGCCTGGGGGCGAATTTCCGGGTGGCTACACCTTC. It specifies CASSLPGGEFPGGYTF.